Detailed here is one TCR beta chain. The antigen remains undetermined. The germline gives CDR1 SGHRS, CDR2 YFSETQ. The junction had 12 bases not matched to a gene; V was cut back by 1 base and J by 3 bases. The CDR3 runs to 17 residues. Unique-molecular-identifier-tagged TCR beta cDNA libraries were used. From the PCR reads, TCRdb called clonotypes with MiXCR, one entry per CDR3 protein. The table records about 620,000 distinct CDR3 sequences, 44% of them present only once. The sample comes from a study of post-analysis software for immune sequencing data. Overall study context: Clinical courses comprised relapsing-remitting, secondary progressive and progressive-relapsing multiple sclerosis.

Notes on the study in general: Multiple sclerosis patients had significantly lower normalized Chao1 diversity than controls. There were five or six TRBV segments more frequent in patients than controls, and TRBV5-6, TRBV5-1 and TRBV20-1 were among them.

The specimen sequenced was blood. The sequence was collected from a girl aged 5-17 years with multiple sclerosis. The genes are TRBV5-1 and TRBJ2-7; 8 bases are shared with TRBD1. The CDR3 bases are TGCGCCAGCAGCTTGATTCCCTCAAGGACAGGGTTCTACGAGCAGTACTTC. It translates to CASSLIPSRTGFYEQYF.